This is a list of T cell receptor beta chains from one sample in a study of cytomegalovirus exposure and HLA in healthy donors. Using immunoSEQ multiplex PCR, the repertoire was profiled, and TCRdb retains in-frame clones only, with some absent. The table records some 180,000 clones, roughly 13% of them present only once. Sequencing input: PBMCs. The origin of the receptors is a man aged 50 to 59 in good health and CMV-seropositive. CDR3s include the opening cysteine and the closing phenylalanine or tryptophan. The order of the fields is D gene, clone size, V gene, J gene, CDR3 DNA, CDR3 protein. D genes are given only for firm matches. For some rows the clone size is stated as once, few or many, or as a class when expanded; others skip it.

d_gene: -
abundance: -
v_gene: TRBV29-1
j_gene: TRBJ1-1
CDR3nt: TGCAGCGCCACCGGGCACAGCGGTGAAGCTTTCTTT
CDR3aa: CSATGHSGEAFF

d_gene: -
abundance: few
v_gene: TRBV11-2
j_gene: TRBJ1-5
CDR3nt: TGTGCCAGCAGCCTTGGACAGTTTAGCAATCAGCCCCAGCATTTT
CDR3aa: CASSLGQFSNQPQHF

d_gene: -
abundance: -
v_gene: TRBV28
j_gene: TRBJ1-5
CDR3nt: TGTGCCAGCAATAAAGGACATAGCAATCAGCCCCAGCATTTT
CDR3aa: CASNKGHSNQPQHF

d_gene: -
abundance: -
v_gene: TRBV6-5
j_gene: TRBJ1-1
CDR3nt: TGTGCCAGCAGTATCCAGGGGATCGGGAACACTGAAGCTTTCTTT
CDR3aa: CASSIQGIGNTEAFF

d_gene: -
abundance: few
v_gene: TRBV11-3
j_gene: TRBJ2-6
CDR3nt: TGTGCCAGCAGCTTAATCAGGGCCTCTGGGGCCAACGTCCTGACTTTC
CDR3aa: CASSLIRASGANVLTF

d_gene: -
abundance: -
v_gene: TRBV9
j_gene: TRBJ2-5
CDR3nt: TGTGCCAGCAGCGTAAATAGCGGAGAGACCCAGTACTTC
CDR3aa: CASSVNSGETQYF

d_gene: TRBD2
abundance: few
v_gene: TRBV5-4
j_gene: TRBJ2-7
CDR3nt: TGTGCCAGCAGCTTGTCAGCGGGGGGAGGGTATAGTGAGCAGTACTTC
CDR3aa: CASSLSAGGGYSEQYF

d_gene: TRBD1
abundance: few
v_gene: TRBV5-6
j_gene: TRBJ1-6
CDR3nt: TGTGCCAGCAGCTTAGGACAGGGCCTTTCACCCCTCCACTTT
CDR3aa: CASSLGQGLSPLHF

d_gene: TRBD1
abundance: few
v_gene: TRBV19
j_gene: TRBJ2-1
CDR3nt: TGTGCCAGTAGTCGGACAGGCCCTTTCTACAATGAGCAGTTCTTC
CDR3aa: CASSRTGPFYNEQFF

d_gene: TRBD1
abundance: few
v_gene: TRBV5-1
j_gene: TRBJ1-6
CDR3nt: TGCGCCAGCAGCTCCGAGACAGGGGATCGTTCACCCCTCCACTTT
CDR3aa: CASSSETGDRSPLHF

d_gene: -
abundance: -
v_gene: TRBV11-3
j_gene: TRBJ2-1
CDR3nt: TGTGCCAGCAGCTTAATGACGCGGTCCAATGAGCAGTTCTTC
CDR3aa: CASSLMTRSNEQFF

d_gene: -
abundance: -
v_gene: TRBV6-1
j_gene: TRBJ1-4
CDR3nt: TGTGCCAGCAGTGAAGACTGGTCCCCTGCCGAAAAACTGTTTTTT
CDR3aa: CASSEDWSPAEKLFF

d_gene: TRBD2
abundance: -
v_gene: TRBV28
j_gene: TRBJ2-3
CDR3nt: TGTGCCAGCAGTTCGCCAGCGGGGTACGGGGCAGATACGCAGTATTTT
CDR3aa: CASSSPAGYGADTQYF

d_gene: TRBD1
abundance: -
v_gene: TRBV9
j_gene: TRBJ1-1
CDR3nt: TGTGCCAGCAGCGTATCGGGACAGGGTAACACTGAAGCTTTCTTT
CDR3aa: CASSVSGQGNTEAFF

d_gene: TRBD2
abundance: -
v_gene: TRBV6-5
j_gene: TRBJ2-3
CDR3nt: TGTGCCAGCAGTCCGGGACTAGCTACAGATACGCAGTATTTT
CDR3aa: CASSPGLATDTQYF

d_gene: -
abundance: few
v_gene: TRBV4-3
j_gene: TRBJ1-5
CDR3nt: TGCGCCAGCAGCCGAAAGAAGAGTAGCCAGAAGACGCCCCAGCATTTT
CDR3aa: CASSRKKSSQKTPQHF

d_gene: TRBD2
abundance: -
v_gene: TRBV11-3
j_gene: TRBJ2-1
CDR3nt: TGTGCCAGCAGCTTAGTGTTAAGCGGGGGGTACAATGAGCAGTTCTTC
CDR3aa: CASSLVLSGGYNEQFF

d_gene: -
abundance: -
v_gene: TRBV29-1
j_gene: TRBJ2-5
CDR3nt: TGCAGCGTTGTAAGGGGAATAGGAGAGACCCAGTACTTC
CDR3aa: CSVVRGIGETQYF

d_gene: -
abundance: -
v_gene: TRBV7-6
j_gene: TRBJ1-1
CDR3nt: TGTGCCAGCAGCTTAGGCAGGGATTTCGCTGAAGCTTTCTTT
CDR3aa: CASSLGRDFAEAFF

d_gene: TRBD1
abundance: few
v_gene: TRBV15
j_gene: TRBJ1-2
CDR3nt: TGTGCCACCAGCACCGGGACAGGTACTGACTATGGCTACACCTTC
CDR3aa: CATSTGTGTDYGYTF

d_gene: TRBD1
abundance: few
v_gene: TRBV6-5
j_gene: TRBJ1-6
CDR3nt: TGTGCCAGCAGTGTTGACAGGGCAAGTTCACCCCTCCACTTT
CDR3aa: CASSVDRASSPLHF

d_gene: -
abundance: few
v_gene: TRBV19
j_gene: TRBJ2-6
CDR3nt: TGTGCCAGTAGTGGGGGGTGGGGTTCTGGGGCCAACGTCCTGACTTTC
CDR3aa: CASSGGWGSGANVLTF

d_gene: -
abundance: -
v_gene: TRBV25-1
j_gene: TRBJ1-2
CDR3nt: TGTGCCAGCAGAGCTCCTCAGTTAACAGGGTCTGGCTACACCTTC
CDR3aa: CASRAPQLTGSGYTF

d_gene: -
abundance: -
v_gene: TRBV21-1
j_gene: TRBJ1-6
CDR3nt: TGTGCCAGCAGCAAATATCACCAGAACTCACCCCTCCACTTT
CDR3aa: CASSKYHQNSPLHF

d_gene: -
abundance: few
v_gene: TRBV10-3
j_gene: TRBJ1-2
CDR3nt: TGTGCCATCAGTGAGCCGGACATGACGGCTGGCTACACCTTC
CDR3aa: CAISEPDMTAGYTF

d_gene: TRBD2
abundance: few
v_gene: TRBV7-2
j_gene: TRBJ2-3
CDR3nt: TGTGCCAGCAGCCAGAGTGCGGCGAGTGGCGGGGGGCAGGGAGATACGCAGTATTTT
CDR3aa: CASSQSAASGGGQGDTQYF

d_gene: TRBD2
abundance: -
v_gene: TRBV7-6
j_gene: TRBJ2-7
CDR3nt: TGTGCCAGCAGCTTAGACAGCGGGGGGGTGTACGAGCAGTACTTC
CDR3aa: CASSLDSGGVYEQYF

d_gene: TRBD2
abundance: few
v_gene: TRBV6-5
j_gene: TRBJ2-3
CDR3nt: TGTGCCAGCAGTCCCGGGACTAGCGGTAGGAATACGCAGTATTTT
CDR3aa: CASSPGTSGRNTQYF

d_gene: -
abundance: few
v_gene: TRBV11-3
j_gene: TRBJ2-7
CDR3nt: TGTGCCATCCAGAGGGTCGGCTCCTACGAGCAGTACTTC
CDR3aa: CAIQRVGSYEQYF

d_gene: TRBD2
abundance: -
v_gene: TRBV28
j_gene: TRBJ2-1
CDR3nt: TGTGCCAGCAGTTCGATAAAACTAGCGGGGGGGCGAAATGAGCAGTTCTTC
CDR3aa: CASSSIKLAGGRNEQFF

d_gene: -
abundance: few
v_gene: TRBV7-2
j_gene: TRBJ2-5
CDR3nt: TGTGCCAGCAGCTTAGGAGGGGGGGTGGAGACCCAGTACTTC
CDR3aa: CASSLGGGVETQYF

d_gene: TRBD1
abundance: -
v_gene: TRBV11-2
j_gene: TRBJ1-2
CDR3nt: TGTGCCAGCAGCTTAGATGGACAGGGCGGTGGCTACACCTTC
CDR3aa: CASSLDGQGGGYTF

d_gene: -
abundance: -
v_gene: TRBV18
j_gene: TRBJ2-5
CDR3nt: TGTGCCAGCTCACGGCAGGGCAATCAAGAGACCCAGTACTTC
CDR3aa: CASSRQGNQETQYF

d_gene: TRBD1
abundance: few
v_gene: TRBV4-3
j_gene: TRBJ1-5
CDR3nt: TGCGCCAGCAGCCAGGAAGACAGGGCTGGCCAGCCCCAGCATTTT
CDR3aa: CASSQEDRAGQPQHF

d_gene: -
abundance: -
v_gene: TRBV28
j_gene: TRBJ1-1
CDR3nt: TGTGCCACCCTACGCGGGGTAGTTGGGGAAGCTTTCTTT
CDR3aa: CATLRGVVGEAFF

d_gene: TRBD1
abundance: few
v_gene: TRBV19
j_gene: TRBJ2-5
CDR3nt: TGTGCCAGTAGTAGATCCGGGACAGGGGTTGGAGAGACCCAGTACTTC
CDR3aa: CASSRSGTGVGETQYF

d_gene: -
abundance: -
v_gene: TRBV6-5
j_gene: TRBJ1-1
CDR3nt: TGTGCCAGCACCCTCGACAGTAACACTGAAGCTTTCTTT
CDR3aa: CASTLDSNTEAFF

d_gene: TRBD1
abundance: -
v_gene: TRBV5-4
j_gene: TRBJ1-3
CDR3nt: TGTGCCAGCAGCACGGGACAGGGAGGCGGAAACACCATATATTTT
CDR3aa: CASSTGQGGGNTIYF

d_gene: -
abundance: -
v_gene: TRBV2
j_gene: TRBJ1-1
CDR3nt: TGTGCCAGCAGTGAAGGGATCCTAGTGAACACTGAAGCTTTCTTT
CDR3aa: CASSEGILVNTEAFF

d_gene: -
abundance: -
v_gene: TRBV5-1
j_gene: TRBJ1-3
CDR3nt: TGCGCCAGCAGCCTGGGGCAGGGCCCAAACTCTGGAAACACCATATATTTT
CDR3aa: CASSLGQGPNSGNTIYF

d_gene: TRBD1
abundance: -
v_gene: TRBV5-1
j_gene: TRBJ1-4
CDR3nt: TGCGCCAGCAGCCCGGGACAGGGGGCTTTTGAAAAACTGTTTTTT
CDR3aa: CASSPGQGAFEKLFF

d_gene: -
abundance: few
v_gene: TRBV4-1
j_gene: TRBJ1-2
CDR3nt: TGCGCCAGCAGCCAAAAAGAAACCGGGAGCTATGGCTACACCTTC
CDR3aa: CASSQKETGSYGYTF